The rows below give T cell receptor beta chains drawn from one sample of a study of shared clonotypes between healthy human individuals. Assay used: immunoSEQ multiplex PCR; TCRdb lists only in-frame clones, some missing. Counted here are over 2 million clones, around 90% occurring once; the ten biggest clones make up 0.37%. Sequenced material: naive CD4+ T cells from PBMCs. The receptors originated from a man between 18 and 29 years old in good health. Some clones in this sample may be carry-over from other donors' samples. CDR3s include the opening cysteine and the closing phenylalanine or tryptophan. A D gene is named only where the DNA matches it firmly.

V	J	D	CDR3
TRBV7-2	TRBJ1-3	NA	CASSLYSSGNTIYF
TRBV6-5	TRBJ1-1	NA	CASSSRVPWNTEAFF
TRBV7-2	TRBJ1-5	NA	CASSFRRNQPQHF
TRBV4-2	TRBJ2-7	NA	CASSQDRDTRYEQYF
TRBV14	TRBJ2-5	NA	CASNLRWGETQYF
TRBV25-1	TRBJ1-1	TRBD1	CASSGNRGNTEAFF
TRBV7-6	TRBJ1-5	NA	CASSLSTGLSNQPQHF
TRBV7-8	TRBJ1-5	NA	CASSLVGGGNQPQHF
TRBV7-3	TRBJ2-3	TRBD2	CASSLMARGSGGDTQYF
TRBV14	TRBJ1-6	NA	CASSQDRGRVNSPLHF
TRBV20-1	TRBJ2-7	NA	CSAVASYEQYF
TRBV18	TRBJ2-5	NA	CASSPGQNQETQYF
TRBV2	TRBJ2-1	TRBD1	CASSESLGQGAPHNEQFF
TRBV28	TRBJ2-5	NA	CASSLFLPFEGYQETQYF
TRBV6-4	TRBJ2-1	NA	CASGGGPYNEQFF
TRBV27	TRBJ1-3	TRBD1	CASRPTGLNSGNTIYF
TRBV6-4	TRBJ2-3	NA	CASSDVGGADTQYF
TRBV5-1	TRBJ2-1	TRBD2	CASSSGLAGGPSYNEQFF
TRBV19	TRBJ1-4	TRBD1	CASSGQGGEKLFF
TRBV14	TRBJ1-1	NA	CASSQDLTTEAFF
TRBV29-1	TRBJ1-1	NA	CSVGRDMNTEAFF
TRBV2	TRBJ1-4	NA	CASKPGDTSEKLFF
TRBV9	TRBJ2-7	TRBD2	CASSVAASGAYAYEQYF
TRBV2	TRBJ1-5	NA	CASSEVSVVNQPQHF
TRBV2	TRBJ1-1	TRBD1	CASSENRGNTEAFF
TRBV7-8	TRBJ2-5	TRBD2	CASSLGLAGQETQYF
TRBV7-9	TRBJ2-2	TRBD2	CASSLPGLAGTGELFF
TRBV6-4	TRBJ1-2	NA	CASSPGLSNYGYTF
TRBV4-1	TRBJ2-7	TRBD2	CASSRANSGRAAYEQYF
TRBV23-1	TRBJ1-1	TRBD1	CASSQSRYRGRTEAFF
TRBV5-1	TRBJ2-3	NA	CASSLGVAASTDTQYF
TRBV29-1	TRBJ2-7	NA	CSVPSGHEQYF
TRBV5-1	TRBJ2-7	TRBD2	CASSLLTSGYEQYF
TRBV5-7	TRBJ1-5	NA	CASSHLGQQGNQPQHF
TRBV4-2	TRBJ2-7	TRBD2	CASSQALAGVGEQYF
TRBV7-2	TRBJ2-7	NA	CASSVRTEVYEQYF
TRBV7-8	TRBJ2-5	NA	CASSLGWGLSRHLSQETQYF
TRBV25-1	TRBJ1-1	NA	CASSESAAQMNTEAFF
TRBV5-1	TRBJ2-3	TRBD2	CASSLGREGDTQYF
TRBV28	TRBJ2-7	NA	CASSLLGEKSSYEQYF
TRBV6-5	TRBJ1-4	TRBD1	CASSSPTDRGLEKLFF